Following are 9 T cell receptor beta chains from one sample sequenced in a study of shared clonotypes between healthy human individuals. Clones were sequenced by immunoSEQ multiplex PCR, and TCRdb holds only the in-frame ones, with some missing. The repertoire holds 2 million to 2.5 million clones, with roughly 93% as singletons. Sequenced sample: naive CD4+ T cells from PBMCs. The subset: CD45RA+ positively selected. The receptors were sampled from a man younger than 35 in good health. Some clones in this sample may be carry-over from other donors' samples.

The genes are TRBV5-1 and TRBJ2-1, with a weak D call TRBD2 (6 bases). V was trimmed by 0 bases and J by 4 bases, leaving 11 bases between them. CDR3 length: 15 residues. Germline V gene lookup returns CDR1 SGHRS and CDR2 YFSETQ. The CDR3 region is CASSLDIGGYNEQFF. CDR3 nucleotide sequence: TGCGCCAGCAGCTTGGATATCGGGGGTTACAATGAGCAGTTCTTC.

This rearrangement joins TRBV5-1 to TRBJ2-1; TRBD1 aligns across 10 bases. Germline V gene data show CDR1 as SGHRS and CDR2 as YFSETQ. The CDR3 sequence is 17 residues long. V shed 3 bases and J 6 bases; nucleotides not matched to a gene: 12. CDR3 sequence: CASSSLPGQGGPNEQFF. CDR3 sequence (DNA): TGCGCCAGCAGCTCGCTCCCCGGACAGGGGGGCCCCAATGAGCAGTTCTTC.

V and J are TRBV9 and TRBJ2-1; TRBD2 aligns across 9 bases. The CDR3 extends over 17 amino acids. Germline V gives CDR1 SGDLS, CDR2 YYNGEE. The trim removed 3 bases at V and 6 bases at J, leaving 13 bases unmatched. The CDR3 here is CASSAPGLARGGNEQFF. CDR3 nucleotides: TGTGCCAGCAGCGCCCCCGGACTAGCGAGAGGTGGCAATGAGCAGTTCTTC.

In this sample, this clone turned up once. V is TRBV7-8 and J is TRBJ2-3, with a weak D call TRBD1 (5 bases). The CDR3 has 16 residues. Trimming removed 6 bases at V and 3 bases at J, with 19 bases between. The germline CDR1 and CDR2 sequences are SGHVS and FQNEAQ. The CDR3, as DNA: TGTGCCAGCAGGGCCAGATGGTGGGGCGAAACAGATACGCAGTATTTT. This encodes CASRARWWGETDTQYF.

The chain links TRBV5-4 to TRBJ2-5, with 8 bases lining up with TRBD1. With 2 bases clipped from V and 4 bases from J, the junction kept 13 bases outside the gene matches. This CDR3 region has 17 residues. Germline values: CDR1 SGHNT, CDR2 YYREEE (reference sequence). The CDR3 nucleotides are TGTGCCAGCAGCTTTCCCGGGACAGGCGATGTAGGAGAGACCCAGTACTTC. The encoded protein is CASSFPGTGDVGETQYF.

The gene calls are TRBV10-3 and TRBJ1-2; 8 bases are shared with TRBD1. Trimming at V came to 1 base and at J to 7 bases, leaving 8 bases not matched to a gene. This CDR3 is built from 15 residues. Germline values: CDR1 ENHRY, CDR2 SYGVKD. In nucleotides, the CDR3 is TGTGCCATCAGTGAGTACCCCCAGGGGGCGATTGGCTACACCTTC. Amino acids: CAISEYPQGAIGYTF.

J is TRBJ2-1 and V is TRBV28, with 9 bases aligning to TRBD2. CDR1 MDHEN and CDR2 SYDVKM come from the germline V gene. The CDR3 totals 17 residues. V lost 2 bases and J lost 8; bases outside the gene matches: 13. The CDR3 region has the DNA TGTGCCAGCAGTTTAGATTTGGCGGGAGGGCCTGGGTATGAGCAGTTCTTC. The encoded protein is CASSLDLAGGPGYEQFF.

This clone has a handful of counts. The chain is built from TRBV19 and TRBJ1-5; 9 bases are shared with TRBD1. V gave up 5 bases and J gave up 4 bases; unmatched junction bases: 6. In germline, CDR1 is LNHDA, CDR2 SQIVND (reference sequence). This CDR3 has 15 amino acids. In nucleotides, the CDR3 is TGTGCCAGTAGTGGATGGGGACAGGGAAATCAGCCCCAGCATTTT. Translated: CASSGWGQGNQPQHF. The entire variable domain, with the rest obtained from reference TRBV19 and TRBJ1-5, is as follows: DGGITQSPKYLFRKEGQNVTLSCEQNLNHDAMYWYRQDPGQGLRLIYYSQIVNDFQKGDIAEGYSVSREKKESFPLTVTSAQKNPTAFYLCASSGWGQGNQPQHFGDGTRLSIL.

The chain combines TRBV7-9 with TRBJ2-2; D gene uncertain. Germline loops: CDR1 SEHNR, CDR2 FQNEAQ (reference sequence). The CDR3 length is 14 residues. Deletions cut 5 bases from V and 3 bases from J, with 10 bases between. The CDR3, as DNA: TGTGCCAGCAGCCACGGAGTAGACACCGGGGAGCTGTTTTTT. Its protein is CASSHGVDTGELFF.